This TCR beta chain was sequenced for a study of cytomegalovirus exposure and HLA in healthy donors. General study results and limits: The study put under 200 TCR beta chains on its list as cytomegalovirus-associated. In vitro assays verified that three CMV-associated chains recognized CMV antigens specifically. Subsequent analysis revealed that first-cohort TCR clusters tended to co-occur in the 130 or so validation repertoires.

Comments on this clone: Antigen: not known.

Trimming pared 9 bases from V and 0 bases from J, leaving 10 bases between. CDR1 SGHRS and CDR2 YFSETQ come from the germline V gene. The length of the CDR3 is 13 residues. TCRdb's table, derived via immunoSEQ multiplex PCR, lists solely in-frame clones and lacks some. The table has a few hundred thousand clones, more than 75% seen once. The sequenced sample was PBMCs. The origin of this receptor is a woman aged 18-30 years in good health and CMV-seronegative. This chain links TRBV5-1 with TRBJ2-1, with D perhaps TRBD1 (5 bases). CDR3 nucleotide sequence: TGCGCCACCGCAACAGGCTCCTACAATGAGCAGTTCTTC. The encoded protein is CATATGSYNEQFF.